The 30 T cell receptor beta chains given below trace back to one sample, sequenced in a study of OX40 agonist ivuxolimab in advanced cancers. Data came from immunoSEQ multiplex PCR; TCRdb stores just in-frame clones and leaves some out. The sample lists about 110,000 clones, roughly nine tenths seen once, with about 0.25% in the top ten. This material consisted of CD4+ or CD8+ T cells sorted from blood, taken in a trial of the OX40 agonist ivuxolimab. The receptors shown here come from an adult with an advanced solid tumor such as melanoma, head and neck, liver or kidney cancer.

This sequence joins TRBV7-8 and TRBJ2-4, with D perhaps assigned TRBD1 or TRBD2 (5 bases each). CDR1 and CDR2 (germline): SGHVS, FQNEAQ. V lost 0 bases to trimming and J lost 6 bases, with 12 bases between them. The CDR3 is 15 residues long. The CDR3 loop is CASSLALSGGNIQYF. DNA for the CDR3: TGTGCCAGCAGCTTAGCGCTAAGTGGGGGAAACATTCAGTACTTC.

The chain carries TRBV30 and TRBJ1-2; TRBD1 is a possible D gene (6 bases). Germline CDR1 is GTSNPN and CDR2 is SVGIG (reference sequence). The ends were cut back, 2 bases at V and 8 bases at J, with 12 bases in the middle. The CDR3 has 12 amino acids. This CDR3 is CAWSSTGGGYTF. DNA for the CDR3: TGTGCCTGGAGTTCTACGGGGGGCGGCTACACCTTC.

Written as DNA, the CDR3 is TGTGCCAGCAGTAGGACAGGGACGCGGGGCGAGCAGTACTTC. Translated, it gives CASSRTGTRGEQYF. This chain links TRBV27 with TRBJ2-7; TRBD1 aligns across 8 bases. The CDR3 covers 14 residues. J was trimmed by 6 bases and V by 5 bases; bases with no gene match: 9. Germline lookup yields CDR1 MNHEY and CDR2 SMNVEV (reference sequence).

In this sample, this clone turned up a few times. This rearrangement joins TRBV11-1 to TRBJ2-4, with D tentatively TRBD2 (6 bases). CDR1 SGHAT and CDR2 FQDESV come from the germline V gene (reference sequence). The ends were cut back, 1 base at V and 7 bases at J, with 14 bases in the middle. This CDR3 comprises 15 residues. The CDR3 coding sequence is TGTGCCAGCAGCTTAGGAACACCTGGGGGGAACATTCAGTACTTC. Amino acids: CASSLGTPGGNIQYF.

The chain couples TRBV7-9 to TRBJ1-4, with 7 bases that match TRBD1. CDR3 size: 16 residues. Germline values: CDR1 SEHNR, CDR2 FQNEAQ (reference sequence). V trimming: 8 bases; J trimming: 5 bases; junction bases outside the gene matches: 14. This CDR3 is CASSPYSQGRNEKLFF. The DNA for the CDR3 is TGTGCCAGCTCCCCCTACTCACAGGGGCGAAATGAAAAACTGTTTTTT.

CDR3 in DNA: TGTGCCAGCAGCGTAGAAGGACAGGGGTTTAGCACAGATACGCAGTATTTT. Protein product: CASSVEGQGFSTDTQYF. The chain combines TRBV9 with TRBJ2-3, with TRBD1 identical over 9 bases. This CDR3 comprises 17 residues. V shed 0 bases, J shed 0 bases, and the junction held 5 bases outside the gene matches. In germline, CDR1 is SGDLS, CDR2 YYNGEE. Combining the CDR3 with reference TRBV9 and TRBJ2-3 gives the whole variable domain DSGVTQTPKHLITATGQRVTLRCSPRSGDLSVYWYQQSLDQGLQFLIQYYNGEERAKGNILERFSAQQFPDLHSELNLSSLELGDSALYFCASSVEGQGFSTDTQYFGPGTRLTVL.

The chain carries TRBV18 and TRBJ2-1, with TRBD2 identical over 7 bases. V lost 2 bases and J lost 7; bases outside the gene matches: 11. The CDR3 sequence is 16 residues long. Germline CDR1 and CDR2: KGHSH and LQKENI. The CDR3 bases are TGTGCCAGCTCACCAAATAAGGCGGGAGTAGGAAATGAGCAGTTCTTC. Translation gives CASSPNKAGVGNEQFF. The full variable domain, its missing parts supplied by reference TRBV18 and TRBJ2-1, is NAGVMQNPRHLVRRRGQEARLRCSPMKGHSHVYWYRQLPEEGLKFMVYLQKENIIDESGMPKERFSAEFPKEGPSILRIQQVVRGDSAAYFCASSPNKAGVGNEQFFGPGTRLTVL.

The rearrangement joins TRBV29-1 to TRBJ2-5; D ambiguous. CDR3 size: 11 residues. Germline CDR1 reads SQVTM; CDR2 reads ANQGSEA. V shed 8 bases and J shed 5 bases, with 12 bases lying between them. The CDR3 sequence: CSPATWETQYF. In DNA, the CDR3 is TGCAGCCCCGCTACTTGGGAGACCCAGTACTTC. Variable domain in full (rest from reference TRBV29-1 and TRBJ2-5): SAVISQKPSRDICQRGTSLTIQCQVDSQVTMMFWYRQQPGQSLTLIATANQGSEATYESGFVIDKFPISRPNLTFSTLTVSNMSPEDSSIYLCSPATWETQYFGPGTRLLVL.

The V call is TRBV14, the J call TRBJ1-1, with D perhaps matching TRBD1 (5 bases). The CDR3 length is 16 residues. In germline, CDR1 is SGHDN, CDR2 FVKESK. V was pared by 1 base and J by 1 base, with 13 bases between. The CDR3 bases are TGTGCCAGCAGCCAAGGGGTCTCTGGGGGGAACACTGAAGCTTTCTTT. Residues: CASSQGVSGGNTEAFF.

CDR3 sequence: CASGDSLGYEQYF. In DNA, the CDR3 is TGTGCCAGCGGGGACTCCCTGGGTTACGAGCAGTACTTC. The V gene is TRBV6-6, the J gene TRBJ2-7, with a possible D match to TRBD2 (6 bases). The CDR3 has 13 amino acids. Germline CDR1 MNHNY, CDR2 SVGAGI (reference sequence). Between the trimmed V and J ends, which lost 8 bases and 4 bases, there was a span of 15 bases.

V gene TRBV6-5 combines with J gene TRBJ2-7; maybe TRBD1 (5 bases). V was trimmed by 4 bases and J by 6 bases, leaving 13 bases between them. This CDR3 contains 13 residues. The germline V gene encodes CDR1 MNHEY and CDR2 SVGAGI. CDR3 loop: CASSLGQGSEQYF. CDR3 nucleotide sequence: TGTGCCAGCAGTTTAGGGCAGGGAAGCGAGCAGTACTTC.

This chain links TRBV28 with TRBJ2-7; D remains unclear. This CDR3 contains 11 residues. V was clipped by 3 bases and J by 11 bases, with 11 bases between them. From germline, CDR1 is MDHEN and CDR2 SYDVKM. The CDR3 protein is CASSFLGDEYF. The CDR3, as DNA: TGTGCCAGCAGTTTCCTAGGTGACGAGTACTTC. The full variable domain, with the rest looked up from reference TRBV28 and TRBJ2-7, is DVKVTQSSRYLVKRTGEKVFLECVQDMDHENMFWYRQDPGLGLRLIYFSYDVKMKEKGDIPEGYSVSREKKERFSLILESASTNQTSMYLCASSFLGDEYFGPGTRLTVT.

The rearrangement uses TRBV7-8 and TRBJ2-5; D is undetermined. Deletions cut 7 bases from V and 5 bases from J, with 17 bases between. The germline V gene has CDR1 SGHVS and CDR2 FQNEAQ. The CDR3 is 14 amino acids. The CDR3 nucleotides read TGTGCCAGCACATCATCGGTCCCCTTTGAGACCCAGTACTTC. Translated: CASTSSVPFETQYF.

The chain couples TRBV5-1 to TRBJ2-3; D may match TRBD1 or TRBD2 (5 bases each). Trimming removed 4 bases from V and 3 bases from J, with 15 bases in between. The germline V gene has CDR1 SGHRS and CDR2 YFSETQ. This CDR3 has 15 amino acids. CDR3 loop: CASSLRDVWTDTQYF. The DNA for the CDR3 is TGCGCCAGCAGCCTCCGGGACGTCTGGACAGATACGCAGTATTTT.

The CDR3 DNA reads TGTGCCAGCAGCGGTTCAGGGTGGTTGACAGATACGCAGTATTTT. Translation gives CASSGSGWLTDTQYF. This chain uses TRBV5-6 with TRBJ2-3; possibly TRBD1 for D (5 bases). Deletions cut 4 bases from V and 3 bases from J, with 15 bases between. The length of the CDR3 is 15 residues. Germline assignment: CDR1 SGHDT and CDR2 YYEEEE. Filled out from reference TRBV5-6 and TRBJ2-3, the complete variable domain reads DAGVTQSPTHLIKTRGQQVTLRCSPKSGHDTVSWYQQALGQGPQFIFQYYEEEERQRGNFPDRFSGHQFPNYSSELNVNALLLGDSALYLCASSGSGWLTDTQYFGPGTRLTVL.

V is TRBV11-2 and J is TRBJ2-5, with 8 bases matching TRBD1. The germline V gene encodes CDR1 SGHAT and CDR2 FQNNGV. The V segment lost 4 bases and the J segment 4 bases; nucleotides outside the gene matches: 11. The CDR3 covers 16 residues. CDR3 bases: TGTGCCAGCAGCTGGGAGTGGACAGGGTTGCGAGAGACCCAGTACTTC. It encodes CASSWEWTGLRETQYF.

As to this clone: Compared with germline, one end of the junction differs, possibly owing to a read error. This chain connects TRBV19 to TRBJ2-5; TRBD1 is a possible D gene (5 bases). The CDR3 covers 15 residues. Germline V CDR1 and CDR2: LNHDA, SQIVND (reference sequence). The CDR3 loop is CASNQGASYQGTQYF. CDR3 sequence (DNA): TGTGCCAGTAACCAAGGGGCCTCGTACCAAGGGACCCAGTACTTC.

The rearrangement links TRBV19 to TRBJ1-1; TRBD1 is a possible D gene (5 bases). This CDR3 comprises 15 residues. Germline V gives CDR1 LNHDA, CDR2 SQIVND (reference sequence). V was cut by 0 bases and J by 1 base, with 9 bases left in between. The DNA of the CDR3 is TGTGCCAGTAGTATAGAAGGGACCGCGAACACTGAAGCTTTCTTT. This codes for CASSIEGTANTEAFF.

The chain carries TRBV30 and TRBJ2-7; 8 bases are shared with TRBD2. Germline V lookup: CDR1 GTSNPN, CDR2 SVGIG (reference sequence). The trim removed 0 bases at V and 4 bases at J, leaving 2 bases unmatched. The CDR3 runs to 13 residues. CDR3 nucleotide sequence: TGTGCCTGGAGTGTCGGGAGGGAATACGAGCAGTACTTC. Amino acid sequence: CAWSVGREYEQYF.

This chain links TRBV6-1 with TRBJ2-3; 15 bases map to TRBD2. Trimming removed 3 bases from V and 2 bases from J; junction bases left unmatched: 9. The CDR3 loop spans 19 amino acids. CDR1 is MNHNS and CDR2 is SASEGT in the germline V gene. CDR3 residues: CASSDFPGLAGGFTDTQYF. The CDR3 nucleotides read TGTGCCAGCAGTGATTTCCCGGGACTAGCGGGGGGCTTCACAGATACGCAGTATTTT.

V and J are TRBV9 and TRBJ1-4; D might be TRBD1 (6 bases). Germline CDR1 is SGDLS and CDR2 is YYNGEE. This CDR3 comprises 14 residues. The ends were cut back, 0 bases at V and 6 bases at J, with 9 bases in the middle. This CDR3 is CASSVAGADEKLFF. DNA of the CDR3: TGTGCCAGCAGCGTAGCGGGGGCCGATGAAAAACTGTTTTTT.

The chain joins TRBV10-3 to TRBJ2-5, with unresolved D. This CDR3 has 12 amino acids. Per germline, CDR1 ENHRY and CDR2 SYGVKD. Trimming shortened V by 8 bases and J by 1 base, and 8 bases separated the two germline ends. The CDR3: CAIGVTQETQYF. Written as DNA, the CDR3 is TGTGCCATCGGGGTGACCCAAGAGACCCAGTACTTC.

Regarding this clone: The same CDR3 also results from other DNA sequences found in this sample. This CDR3 is CASSLVRETQYF. In nucleotides, the CDR3 is TGTGCCAGCAGCTTAGTACGAGAGACCCAGTACTTC. The chain links TRBV7-9 to TRBJ2-5; no firm D call. CDR3 size: 12 residues. Germline lookup yields CDR1 SEHNR and CDR2 FQNEAQ (reference sequence). The V gene lost 1 base and the J gene lost 4 bases, with 4 bases spanning the gap.

This rearrangement joins TRBV19 to TRBJ2-1; D is uncertain. The CDR3 extends over 13 amino acids. The V end was cut by 6 bases, the J end by 3 bases, with 9 bases between. The V gene's germline CDR1 is LNHDA and CDR2 SQIVND (reference sequence). CDR3 protein: CASSRQIYNEQFF. CDR3 bases: TGTGCCAGTAGCAGGCAGATCTACAATGAGCAGTTCTTC.

This clone is a singleton in its sample. This sequence joins TRBV7-2 and TRBJ1-2, with a possible D match to TRBD1 (5 bases). The CDR3 consists of 14 residues. Trimming shortened V by 0 bases and J by 5 bases, and 10 bases separated the two germline ends. The germline V gene has CDR1 SGHTA and CDR2 FQGNSA. The CDR3 protein is CASSLAGVGYGYTF. In DNA, the CDR3 is TGTGCCAGCAGCTTAGCAGGGGTTGGGTATGGCTACACCTTC.

This clone was detected once. The V and J genes are TRBV4-2 and TRBJ2-5, with 15 positions matching TRBD2. Germline V lookup: CDR1 LGHNA, CDR2 YNFKEQ. CDR3 length equals 19 residues. V was pared by 1 base and J by 4 bases, with 10 bases of the junction left unmatched. The CDR3 nucleotides read TGTGCCAGCAGCCAAGGGGCAGGACTAGCGGGGGGGGCTCGAGAGACCCAGTACTTC. It yields the protein CASSQGAGLAGGARETQYF.

This sequence joins TRBV29-1 and TRBJ2-3; 7 bases map to TRBD2. Trimming took 6 bases from V and 2 from J; bases not matched to a gene: 8. The CDR3 is 14 residues long. Germline V gives CDR1 SQVTM, CDR2 ANQGSEA. The chain's CDR3 is CSVDVSGVTDTQYF. The CDR3 nucleotides read TGCAGCGTCGATGTAAGCGGGGTCACAGATACGCAGTATTTT.

V usage is TRBV28 and J usage is TRBJ2-7, with no clear D. The length of the CDR3 is 12 residues. Per the germline V gene, CDR1 is MDHEN and CDR2 is SYDVKM. The V gene lost 7 bases and the J gene lost 2 bases, with 9 bases spanning the gap. CDR3: CASTAGAYEQYF. The CDR3 DNA reads TGTGCCAGCACGGCTGGGGCCTACGAGCAGTACTTC. The complete variable domain, with remaining parts taken from reference TRBV28 and TRBJ2-7, reads DVKVTQSSRYLVKRTGEKVFLECVQDMDHENMFWYRQDPGLGLRLIYFSYDVKMKEKGDIPEGYSVSREKKERFSLILESASTNQTSMYLCASTAGAYEQYFGPGTRLTVT.

This chain uses TRBV28 with TRBJ2-7; tentatively, D is TRBD1 (6 bases). CDR1 and CDR2 from the germline V gene are MDHEN and SYDVKM. CDR3 length equals 14 residues. Trimming left V 6 bases short and J 1 base short, with 13 bases between. The CDR3 nucleotides read TGTGCCAGCAGCGTGACAGGTCCTTCCTACGAGCAGTACTTC. It codes for CASSVTGPSYEQYF.

For the CDR3, the DNA is TGTGCCAGCAGCGAAGACTATGGCGGGAGGGACTACTCCTACGAGCAGTACTTC. Protein sequence: CASSEDYGGRDYSYEQYF. The chain is built from TRBV11-2 and TRBJ2-7; 9 nucleotides align to TRBD2. The trim removed 5 bases at V and 0 bases at J, leaving 14 bases unmatched. The germline V gene has CDR1 SGHAT and CDR2 FQNNGV. CDR3 length: 18 amino acids.